These 7 T cell receptor beta chains were sequenced from one sample in a study of T cell responses to AZD1222 COVID-19 vaccine. Repertoires were generated with immunoSEQ multiplex PCR, while TCRdb's copy carries only in-frame clones and drops some. The table has approximately 100,000 clones, about 87% seen once. The starting material was peripheral blood, obtained on day 0 of AZD1222 vaccination. The receptors derive from an adult in good health.

This chain connects TRBV27 to TRBJ2-1, with unresolved D. The germline gives CDR1 MNHEY, CDR2 SMNVEV (reference sequence). V dropped 5 bases and J dropped 0 bases, with 14 bases sitting between them. The CDR3 sequence is 16 residues long. CDR3 in DNA: TGTGCCAGCAGTCCCTCTCTCGGGCTCTCCTACAATGAGCAGTTCTTC. Its protein is CASSPSLGLSYNEQFF.

The CDR3 is CASSLLAGGPPSTDTQYF. DNA of the CDR3: TGCGCCAGCAGCTTACTAGCGGGGGGGCCTCCTAGCACAGATACGCAGTATTTT. V usage is TRBV5-1 and J usage is TRBJ2-3; 13 bases are shared with TRBD2. The CDR3 spans 18 residues. Germline lookup yields CDR1 SGHRS and CDR2 YFSETQ. V was pared by 2 bases and J by 0 bases, with 6 bases of the junction left unmatched.

V and J are TRBV11-2 and TRBJ2-7; 9 bases fit TRBD1. Germline CDR1 reads SGHAT; CDR2 reads FQNNGV. V was pared by 5 bases and J by 2 bases, with 4 bases of the junction left unmatched. The CDR3 loop spans 14 amino acids. The CDR3, as DNA: TGTGCCAGCAGCCAGGACAGGGGCACCTACGAGCAGTACTTC. Its protein is CASSQDRGTYEQYF.

The genes are TRBV7-2 and TRBJ1-2, with D tentatively TRBD1 (5 bases). Germline V lookup: CDR1 SGHTA, CDR2 FQGNSA. This CDR3 is built from 14 residues. Between the trimmed V and J ends, which lost 4 bases and 6 bases, there was a span of 15 bases. The CDR3 is CASSSQGGVNGYTF. The CDR3 DNA reads TGTGCCAGCAGCTCTCAGGGAGGAGTAAATGGCTACACCTTC.

The chain links TRBV11-2 to TRBJ2-3; D not certain. The V end was cut by 2 bases, the J end by 1 base, with 10 bases between. This CDR3 region has 15 residues. CDR1 is SGHAT and CDR2 is FQNNGV in the germline V gene. The CDR3 protein is CASSLYYQGTDTQYF. CDR3 coding DNA: TGTGCCAGCAGCTTATATTATCAGGGCACAGATACGCAGTATTTT.

This chain links TRBV28 with TRBJ2-1; no firm D call. The CDR3 is 13 residues long. In germline, CDR1 is MDHEN, CDR2 SYDVKM. V shed 1 base and J shed 12 bases, with 13 bases lying between them. CDR3 DNA sequence: TGTGCCAGCAGTTTATTCCAAGACGACCGGCAGTTCTTC. It specifies CASSLFQDDRQFF.

The rearrangement links TRBV6-5 to TRBJ1-1; D is uncertain. Germline assignment: CDR1 MNHEY and CDR2 SVGAGI. V lost 6 bases to trimming and J lost 5 bases, with 10 bases between them. CDR3 size: 12 residues. The CDR3 region is CASRGSFTEAFF. Written as DNA, the CDR3 is TGTGCCAGCAGGGGTTCGTTTACTGAAGCTTTCTTT.